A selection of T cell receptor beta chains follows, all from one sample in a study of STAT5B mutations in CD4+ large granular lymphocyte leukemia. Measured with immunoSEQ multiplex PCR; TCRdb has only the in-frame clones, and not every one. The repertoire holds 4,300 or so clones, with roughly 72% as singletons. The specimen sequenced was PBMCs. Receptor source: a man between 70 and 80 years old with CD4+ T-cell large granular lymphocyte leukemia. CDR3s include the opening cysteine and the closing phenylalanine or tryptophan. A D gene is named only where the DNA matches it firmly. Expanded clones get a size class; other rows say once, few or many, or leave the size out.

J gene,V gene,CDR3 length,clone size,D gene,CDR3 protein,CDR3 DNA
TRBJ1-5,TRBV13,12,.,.,CASSKLNQPQHF,TGTGCCAGCAGCAAACTCAATCAGCCCCAGCATTTT
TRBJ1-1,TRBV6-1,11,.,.,CASPSQLEAFF,TGTGCCAGCCCTTCACAGCTTGAAGCTTTCTTT
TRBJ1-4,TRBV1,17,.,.,CTSSQGGSDATNEKLFF,TGCACCAGCAGCCAAGGGGGATCGGATGCAACTAATGAAAAACTGTTTTTT
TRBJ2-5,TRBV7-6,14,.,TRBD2,CASSPALADGTQYF,TGTGCCAGCAGCCCTGCCCTAGCGGACGGGACCCAGTACTTC
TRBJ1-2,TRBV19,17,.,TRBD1,CASSIDFGQGPQDGYTF,TGTGCCAGTAGTATAGATTTCGGACAGGGGCCCCAGGATGGCTACACCTTC
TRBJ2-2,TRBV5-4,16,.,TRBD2,CASSFAASGGSGELFF,TGTGCCAGCAGCTTCGCGGCTAGCGGGGGGTCCGGGGAGCTGTTTTTT
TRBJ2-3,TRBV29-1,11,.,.,CSVPRADTQYF,TGCAGCGTACCTCGGGCAGATACGCAGTATTTT
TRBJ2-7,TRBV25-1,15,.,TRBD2,CASSEYGEGSYEQYF,TGTGCCAGCAGTGAATATGGGGAGGGAAGCTACGAGCAGTACTTC
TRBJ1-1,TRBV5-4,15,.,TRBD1,CASSWETGMNTEAFF,TGTGCCAGCAGCTGGGAGACAGGGATGAACACTGAAGCTTTCTTT
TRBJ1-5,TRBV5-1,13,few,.,CASREGADQPQHF,TGCGCCAGCAGAGAGGGCGCGGATCAGCCCCAGCATTTT
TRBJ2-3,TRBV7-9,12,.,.,CASSTGRDTQYF,TGTGCCAGCAGCACGGGACGGGATACGCAGTATTTT
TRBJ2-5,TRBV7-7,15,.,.,CASSLAAEPQETQYF,TGTGCTAGCAGCTTAGCGGCGGAACCCCAAGAGACCCAGTACTTC
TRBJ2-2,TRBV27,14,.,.,CASSLAANTGELFF,TGTGCCAGCAGTTTGGCAGCAAACACCGGGGAGCTGTTTTTT
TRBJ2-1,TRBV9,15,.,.,CASSTPGLGYNEQFF,TGTGCCAGCAGCACACCGGGTTTGGGGTACAATGAGCAGTTCTTC
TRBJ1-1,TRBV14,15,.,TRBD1,CASSQLQGGNTEAFF,TGTGCCAGCAGCCAACTTCAGGGGGGGAACACTGAAGCTTTCTTT
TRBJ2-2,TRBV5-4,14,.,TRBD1,CASQGVGNTGELFF,TGTGCCAGCCAGGGGGTAGGGAACACCGGGGAGCTGTTTTTT
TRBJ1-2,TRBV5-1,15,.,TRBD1,CASSLGDSDNYGYTF,TGCGCCAGCAGCTTGGGGGACAGCGATAACTATGGCTACACCTTC
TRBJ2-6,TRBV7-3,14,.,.,CASSHMSGANVLTF,TGTGCCAGCAGCCACATGTCTGGGGCCAACGTCCTGACTTTC
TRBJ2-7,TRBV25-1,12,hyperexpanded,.,CASSGQNYEQYF,TGTGCCAGCAGCGGACAGAACTACGAGCAGTACTTC
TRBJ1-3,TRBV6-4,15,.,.,CASRPPGSSGNTIYF,TGTGCCAGCAGACCCCCCGGAAGCTCTGGAAACACCATATATTTT
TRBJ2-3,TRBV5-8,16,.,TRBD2,CASSLTAGGPADTQYF,TGTGCCAGCAGCTTGACAGCGGGAGGGCCGGCGGATACGCAGTATTTT
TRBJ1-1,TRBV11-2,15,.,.,CASSLFGHGNTEAFF,TGTGCCAGCAGCTTATTTGGACATGGGAACACTGAAGCTTTCTTT
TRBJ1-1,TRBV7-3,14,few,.,CASSLIAEGAEAFF,TGTGCCAGCAGCTTAATAGCGGAAGGCGCTGAAGCTTTCTTT
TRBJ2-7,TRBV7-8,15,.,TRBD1,CASSERQGPSYEQYF,TGTGCCAGCAGCGAGCGACAGGGGCCCTCCTACGAGCAGTACTTC